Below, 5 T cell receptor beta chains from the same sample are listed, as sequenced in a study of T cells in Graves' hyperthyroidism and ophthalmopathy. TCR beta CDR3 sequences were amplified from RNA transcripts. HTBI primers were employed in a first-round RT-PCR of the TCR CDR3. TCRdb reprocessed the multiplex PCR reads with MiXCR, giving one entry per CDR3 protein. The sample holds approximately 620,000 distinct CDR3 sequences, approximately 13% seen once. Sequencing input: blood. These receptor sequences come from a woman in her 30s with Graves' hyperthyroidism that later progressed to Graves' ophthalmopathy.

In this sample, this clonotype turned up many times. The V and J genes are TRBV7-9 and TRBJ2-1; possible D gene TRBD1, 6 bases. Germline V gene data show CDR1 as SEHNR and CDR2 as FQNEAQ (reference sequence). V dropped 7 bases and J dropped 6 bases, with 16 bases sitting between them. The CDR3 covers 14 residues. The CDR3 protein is CASNGTPLGNEQFF. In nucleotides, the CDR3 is TGTGCCAGCAATGGGACACCTTTGGGCAATGAGCAGTTCTTC.

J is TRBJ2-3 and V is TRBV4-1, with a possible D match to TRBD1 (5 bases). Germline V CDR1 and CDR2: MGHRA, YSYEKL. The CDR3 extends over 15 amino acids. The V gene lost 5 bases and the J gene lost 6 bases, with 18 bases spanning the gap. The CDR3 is CASSSDTYRADTQYF. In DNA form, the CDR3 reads TGCGCCAGCAGCTCGGACACCTACCGCGCGGATACGCAGTATTTT.

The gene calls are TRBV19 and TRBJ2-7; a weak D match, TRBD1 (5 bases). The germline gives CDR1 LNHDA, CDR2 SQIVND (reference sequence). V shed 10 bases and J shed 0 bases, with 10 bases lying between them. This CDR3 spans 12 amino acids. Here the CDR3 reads CAKGAYSYEQYF. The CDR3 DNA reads TGTGCCAAAGGGGCGTACTCCTACGAGCAGTACTTC.

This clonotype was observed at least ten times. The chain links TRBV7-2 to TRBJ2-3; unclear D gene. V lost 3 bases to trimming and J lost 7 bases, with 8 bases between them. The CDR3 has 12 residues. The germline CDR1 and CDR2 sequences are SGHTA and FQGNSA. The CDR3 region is CASSFDLNTQYF. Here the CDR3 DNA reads TGTGCCAGCAGCTTCGACCTTAATACGCAGTATTTT.

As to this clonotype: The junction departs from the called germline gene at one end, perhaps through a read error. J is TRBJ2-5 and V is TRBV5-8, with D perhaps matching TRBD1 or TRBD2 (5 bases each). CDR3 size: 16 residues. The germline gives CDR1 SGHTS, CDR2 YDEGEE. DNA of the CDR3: TGCGCCAGCAGCCCTACCCAACTGGGACGGGAAGAGACCCAGTACTTC. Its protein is CASSPTQLGREETQYF.